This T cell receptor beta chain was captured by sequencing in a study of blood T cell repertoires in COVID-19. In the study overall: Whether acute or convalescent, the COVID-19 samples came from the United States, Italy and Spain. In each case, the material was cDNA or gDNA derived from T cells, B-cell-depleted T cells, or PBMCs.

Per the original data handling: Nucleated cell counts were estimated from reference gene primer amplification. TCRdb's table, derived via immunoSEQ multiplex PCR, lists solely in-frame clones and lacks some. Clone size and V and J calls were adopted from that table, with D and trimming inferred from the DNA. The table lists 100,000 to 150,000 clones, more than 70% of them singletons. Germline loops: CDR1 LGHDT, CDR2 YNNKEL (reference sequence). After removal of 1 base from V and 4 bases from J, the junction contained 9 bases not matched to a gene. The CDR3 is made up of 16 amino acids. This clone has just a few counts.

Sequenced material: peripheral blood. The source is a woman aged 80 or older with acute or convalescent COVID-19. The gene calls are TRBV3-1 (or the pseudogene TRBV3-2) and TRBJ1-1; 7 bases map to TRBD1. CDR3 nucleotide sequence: TGTGCCAGCAGCCAAGTGGGTCCCCAGGGGGGCACTGAAGCTTTCTTT. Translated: CASSQVGPQGGTEAFF.